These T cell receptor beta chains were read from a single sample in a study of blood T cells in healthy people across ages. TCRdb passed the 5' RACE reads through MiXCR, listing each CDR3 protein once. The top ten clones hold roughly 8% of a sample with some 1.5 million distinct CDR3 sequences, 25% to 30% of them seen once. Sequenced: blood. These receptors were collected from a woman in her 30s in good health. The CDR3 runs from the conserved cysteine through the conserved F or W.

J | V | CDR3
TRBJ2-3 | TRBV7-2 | CASSLAGFGEDTQYF
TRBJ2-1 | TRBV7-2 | CASSSDRERSEQFF
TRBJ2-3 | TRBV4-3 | CASSQSTSGSNTQYF
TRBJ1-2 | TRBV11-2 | CASSLVPWTGQLYGYTF
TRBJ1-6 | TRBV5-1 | CASSLMQLESSYNSPLHF
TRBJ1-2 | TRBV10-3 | CAIGTGNGYTF
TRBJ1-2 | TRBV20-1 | CSAITGVSYGYTF
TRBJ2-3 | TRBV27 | CASSWPQGTDTQYF
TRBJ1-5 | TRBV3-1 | CASSPGVLANQPQHF
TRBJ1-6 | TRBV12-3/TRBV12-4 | CASSPGLGNSPLHF
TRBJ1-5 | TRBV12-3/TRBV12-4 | CASGRNRVNQPQHF
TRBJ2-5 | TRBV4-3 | CASSQDRGLQTQYF
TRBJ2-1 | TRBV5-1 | CASSRGQRGDNEQFF
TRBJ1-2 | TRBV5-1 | CASSVDRITLNYGYTF
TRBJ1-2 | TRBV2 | CATRGTGVLYGYTF
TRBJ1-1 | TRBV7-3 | CASIRGGIGQVGTEAFF
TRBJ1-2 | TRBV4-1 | CASSPSGVNYGYTF
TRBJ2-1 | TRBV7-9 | CASSEPGQRENEQFF
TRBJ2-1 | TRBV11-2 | CASSFWTSGANEQFF
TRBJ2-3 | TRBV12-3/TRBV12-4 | CASSLVDSTQADTQYF
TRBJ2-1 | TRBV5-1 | CASGKQQLGVNEQFF
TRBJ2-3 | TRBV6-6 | CASSYVLLDTQYF
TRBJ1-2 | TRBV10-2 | CASSEPPRKGYGYTF
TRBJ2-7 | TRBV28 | CASSLGGRARYF
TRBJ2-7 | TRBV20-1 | CSIERDYEQYF